This passage covers 18 T cell receptor beta chains from one sample sequenced in a study of monozygotic twins with inflammatory bowel disease. TCRdb re-called the 5' RACE reads and gives one entry per CDR3 protein, without DNA. This sample's table has just over 300,000 distinct CDR3 sequences. Sequencing used blood. These TCRs come from a human donor with ulcerative colitis or Crohn's disease, or a healthy co-twin of an affected twin (not recorded which).

This chain links TRBV5-1 with TRBJ2-6. CDR3 length: 15 amino acids. The germline gives CDR1 SGHRS, CDR2 YFSETQ. The CDR3 protein is CASSLSGGRANVLTF.

J is TRBJ1-2 and V is TRBV27; TCRdb designates TRBD1, a call that cannot be tested without DNA. This CDR3 has 15 amino acids. Germline lookup yields CDR1 MNHEY and CDR2 SMNVEV (reference sequence). Here the CDR3 reads CASRWQGWGNYGYTF.

The V gene is TRBV6-5, the J gene TRBJ2-5; TCRdb's D call of TRBD1 is untestable without DNA. Germline V CDR1 and CDR2: MNHEY, SVGAGI. There are 17 residues in the CDR3. The chain's CDR3 is CASSYSTGGGSVATQYF.

This chain links TRBV27 with TRBJ2-2; TCRdb lists TRBD2, though no DNA is available to test this call. The CDR3 contains 17 residues. Germline CDR1 is MNHEY and CDR2 is SMNVEV (reference sequence). This chain's CDR3 is CASSHGTSGQNTGELFF.

The chain joins TRBV5-1 to TRBJ2-7; without DNA, the TCRdb call of TRBD2 cannot be checked. This CDR3 spans 14 amino acids. The germline CDR1 and CDR2 sequences are SGHRS and YFSETQ. The CDR3 here is CASSLLAGELRQYF.

The chain recombines TRBV5-1 with TRBJ1-2. Germline loops: CDR1 SGHRS, CDR2 YFSETQ. The CDR3 is made up of 14 amino acids. The CDR3 loop is CASSLGLYEYGYTF. The full variable domain, with the rest looked up from reference TRBV5-1 and TRBJ1-2, is KAGVTQTPRYLIKTRGQQVTLSCSPISGHRSVSWYQQTPGQGLQFLFEYFSETQRNKGNFPGRFSGRQFSNSRSEMNVSTLELGDSALYLCASSLGLYEYGYTFGSGTRLTVV.

The gene calls are TRBV20-1 and TRBJ2-7; the TCRdb D gene call, TRBD2, has no DNA to confirm it. The CDR3 contains 13 residues. The germline V gene encodes CDR1 DFQATT and CDR2 SNEGSKA (reference sequence). The CDR3 loop reads CSAGLAGAYEQYF.

V gene TRBV7-2 combines with J gene TRBJ1-1; the D call of TRBD1 rests on TCRdb alone, since no DNA is present to check it. CDR3 length equals 15 residues. The V gene's germline CDR1 is SGHTA and CDR2 FQGNSA. CDR3 protein: CASSPQGVGSAEAFF.

The chain carries TRBV7-9 and TRBJ2-2. The CDR3 consists of 11 residues. CDR1 and CDR2 (germline): SEHNR, FQNEAQ (reference sequence). CDR3 region: CASTYTGELFF.

This chain links TRBV20-1 with TRBJ2-7; no DNA is available, so the TRBD2 call from TCRdb remains unchecked. The CDR3 has 12 residues. Germline V lookup: CDR1 DFQATT, CDR2 SNEGSKA (reference sequence). CDR3 loop: CSARGAGGEQYF.

This rearrangement joins TRBV24-1 to TRBJ2-1; absent DNA, TCRdb's TRBD2 call cannot be checked. Germline V gene lookup returns CDR1 KGHDR and CDR2 SFDVKD. This CDR3 is built from 17 residues. The CDR3 spells CATSQMGSGGLNNEQFF.

The chain joins TRBV12-3 or TRBV12-4 to TRBJ2-1; TCRdb's D call, TRBD1, is unchecked because there is no DNA. The length of the CDR3 is 14 residues. This CDR3 reads CASSLRDRMYEQFF.

This rearrangement joins TRBV6-1 to TRBJ1-2. The CDR3 sequence is 12 residues long. Germline V lookup: CDR1 MNHNS, CDR2 SASEGT. CDR3 residues: CASRSGLYGYTF.

V and J are TRBV3-1 and TRBJ2-6. The CDR3 covers 19 residues. Per the germline V gene, CDR1 is LGHDT and CDR2 is YNNKEL (reference sequence). CDR3 amino acids: CASSQDSSGFFSGANVLTF.

The chain recombines TRBV5-4 with TRBJ1-6; TCRdb names TRBD1, which stays unverified in the absence of DNA. CDR1 is SGHNT and CDR2 is YYREEE in the germline V gene (reference sequence). CDR3 length: 15 residues. This CDR3 is CASSFRDRVNSPLHF.

The chain has TRBV7-2 and TRBJ2-3. The CDR3 loop spans 14 amino acids. Germline V lookup: CDR1 SGHTA, CDR2 FQGNSA. CDR3 amino acids: CASGADVAADTQYF.

The V call is TRBV15, the J call TRBJ2-3. Germline-derived CDR1 and CDR2 are LNHNV and YYDKDF (reference sequence). The CDR3 is 12 residues long. This CDR3 reads CATSTGPNQQYF. The full variable domain, with the rest looked up from reference TRBV15 and TRBJ2-3, is DAMVIQNPRYQVTQFGKPVTLSCSQTLNHNVMYWYQQKSSQAPKLLFHYYDKDFNNEADTPDNFQSRRPNTSFCFLDIRSPGLGDTAMYLCATSTGPNQQYFGPGTRLTVL.

The chain combines TRBV5-4 with TRBJ2-5; with no DNA, the TCRdb D assignment of TRBD2 cannot be verified. The CDR3 totals 16 residues. Germline CDR1 is SGHNT and CDR2 is YYREEE (reference sequence). The CDR3 loop reads CASSLGGLAGTETQYF.